Each of the 22 T cell receptor beta chains below was sequenced from the same sample in a study of CD8 T cells in Susac syndrome. Random hexamers were used to reverse transcribe an amount of about 0.5 to 1 ug RNA. A single record per CDR3 protein comes from TCRdb applying MiXCR to the immunoSEQ multiplex PCR reads. The table includes roughly 330,000 distinct CDR3 sequences, about 91% detected once. The sample was CD4+ T cells from PBMCs. These receptors were taken from a human donor with multiple sclerosis.

This chain uses TRBV7-3 with TRBJ2-3; D unclear. Germline values: CDR1 SGHTA, CDR2 FQGTGA. The length of the CDR3 is 13 residues. V was pared by 1 base and J by 4 bases, with 6 bases between. In DNA, the CDR3 is TGTGCCAGCAGCTTAAGTCGTTCAGATACGCAGTATTTT. This translates into CASSLSRSDTQYF.

The chain links TRBV10-3 to TRBJ1-2; 8 bases map to TRBD1. V shed 6 bases and J 6 bases; nucleotides not matched to a gene: 9. Germline-derived CDR1 and CDR2 are ENHRY and SYGVKD. The CDR3 loop spans 14 amino acids. The CDR3 is CAIRGDRSSDGYTF. DNA for the CDR3: TGTGCCATCAGGGGGGACAGGTCTTCCGATGGCTACACCTTC.

The chain carries TRBV4-2 and TRBJ2-1, with TRBD2 matching 7 bases. Germline V gene data show CDR1 as LGHNA and CDR2 as YNFKEQ. The CDR3 runs 16 residues. Losses at the gene ends were 3 bases for V and 4 bases for J; bases not matched to a gene: 9. The CDR3 reads CASSQSGLAVYNEQFF. The CDR3 coding sequence is TGTGCCAGCAGCCAGAGCGGGCTAGCGGTGTACAATGAGCAGTTCTTC.

The genes are TRBV3-1 and TRBJ2-5, with D maybe TRBD2 (5 bases). Trimming shortened V by 3 bases and J by 2 bases, and 10 bases separated the two germline ends. CDR1 and CDR2 (germline): LGHDT, YNNKEL (reference sequence). CDR3 length: 14 residues. CDR3 sequence (DNA): TGTGCCAGCAGCCACAACCGGGATCAAGAGACCCAGTACTTC. Translation gives CASSHNRDQETQYF.

The J gene is TRBJ1-6, the V gene TRBV6-4; TRBD1 aligns across 10 bases. The CDR3 runs to 15 residues. J was trimmed by 9 bases and V by 10 bases; bases with no gene match: 12. The germline CDR1 and CDR2 sequences are MRHNA and SNTAGT. CDR3 in amino acids: CAIPRDRGGSSPLHF. The CDR3 DNA sequence: TGTGCCATCCCCCGGGACAGGGGAGGCAGTTCACCCCTCCACTTT.

This chain connects TRBV12-5 to TRBJ2-7; D could derive from TRBD1 or TRBD2 (5 bases each). V was clipped by 5 bases and J by 5 bases, with 13 bases between them. Germline assignment: CDR1 LGHNT and CDR2 FRNRAP. The CDR3 has 13 amino acids. The CDR3 spells CASGNRDVDEQYF. Here the CDR3 DNA reads TGTGCTAGTGGTAACCGGGACGTGGACGAGCAGTACTTC. The complete variable domain, with remaining parts taken from reference TRBV12-5 and TRBJ2-7, reads DARVTQTPRHKVTEMGQEVTMRCQPILGHNTVFWYRQTMMQGLELLAYFRNRAPLDDSGMPKDRFSAEMPDATLATLKIQPSEPRDSAVYFCASGNRDVDEQYFGPGTRLTVT.

The chain couples TRBV29-1 to TRBJ2-7; 8 bases align to TRBD1. The CDR3 totals 14 residues. Per germline, CDR1 SQVTM and CDR2 ANQGSEA. Unmatched junction bases numbered 8, after V lost 5 bases and J lost 2 bases. This CDR3 is CSVLGQGHPYEQYF. In nucleotides, the CDR3 is TGCAGCGTTCTCGGACAGGGTCATCCCTACGAGCAGTACTTC.

The genes are TRBV7-2 and TRBJ1-1; D possibly corresponds to TRBD1 (6 bases). CDR3 length equals 17 residues. Germline V gene data show CDR1 as SGHTA and CDR2 as FQGNSA. V gave up 0 bases and J gave up 1 base, with 15 bases separating them. The CDR3 DNA reads as TGTGCCAGCAGCTTAGCCGTAAGGACAGAGCCGAACACTGAAGCTTTCTTT. Translating it yields CASSLAVRTEPNTEAFF. Full variable domain (missing parts from reference TRBV7-2 and TRBJ1-1): GAGVSQSPSNKVTEKGKDVELRCDPISGHTALYWYRQSLGQGLEFLIYFQGNSAPDKSGLPSDRFSAERTGGSVSTLTIQRTQQEDSAVYLCASSLAVRTEPNTEAFFGQGTRLTVV.

The rearrangement links TRBV19 to TRBJ1-1; 7 nucleotides align to TRBD1. The V segment lost 7 bases and the J segment 1 base; nucleotides outside the gene matches: 6. CDR1 is LNHDA and CDR2 is SQIVND in the germline V gene (reference sequence). The CDR3 totals 14 residues. The CDR3 here is CASTTGTANTEAFF. DNA of the CDR3: TGTGCCAGTACCACAGGGACAGCGAACACTGAAGCTTTCTTT.

This rearrangement joins TRBV11-3 to TRBJ2-1; 12 bases are a match to TRBD2. Germline trimming cut 1 base from V and 5 bases from J; bases unmatched to any gene: 3. Germline V gives CDR1 SGHNT, CDR2 YENEEA. This CDR3 is 16 amino acids long. The CDR3 nucleotides are TGTGCCAGCAGCTTAGGGCTAGCGGGGGGGAACAATGAGCAGTTCTTC. Translated, it gives CASSLGLAGGNNEQFF.

In this sample, this clonotype turned up once. V gene TRBV20-1 combines with J gene TRBJ1-1; tentatively, D is TRBD1 (6 bases). Trimming left V 2 bases short and J 5 bases short, with 18 bases between. The CDR3 totals 15 residues. Per the germline V gene, CDR1 is DFQATT and CDR2 is SNEGSKA (reference sequence). The CDR3 sequence is CSARLFRGVSTEAFF. The DNA of the CDR3 is TGCAGTGCTAGACTATTTAGGGGGGTTTCTACTGAAGCTTTCTTT.

The chain has TRBV7-9 and TRBJ2-2; TRBD1 is a possible D gene (5 bases). The CDR3 is 15 amino acids. V was shortened by 6 bases and J by 3 bases, with 14 bases between the two germline ends. Germline-derived CDR1 and CDR2 are SEHNR and FQNEAQ (reference sequence). The CDR3 region has the DNA TGTGCCAGCAGTCTCAGGGAAGCCGACACCGGGGAGCTGTTTTTT. It encodes CASSLREADTGELFF. The whole variable domain, remainder taken from reference TRBV7-9 and TRBJ2-2, is DTGVSQNPRHKITKRGQNVTFRCDPISEHNRLYWYRQTLGQGPEFLTYFQNEAQLEKSRLLSDRFSAERPKGSFSTLEIQRTEQGDSAMYLCASSLREADTGELFFGEGSRLTVL.

The chain employs TRBV29-1 and TRBJ2-1; D gene uncertain. Trimming removed 0 bases at V and 5 bases at J, with 11 bases between. CDR1 SQVTM and CDR2 ANQGSEA come from the germline V gene. The CDR3 length is 14 residues. The CDR3 region is CSVEDLRRNNEQFF. As DNA, the CDR3 is TGCAGCGTTGAAGATCTACGCAGAAACAATGAGCAGTTCTTC.

The chain combines TRBV11-2 with TRBJ2-3; TRBD2 might be the D (5 bases). With 4 bases removed from V and 7 bases from J, the gap between germline ends came to 18 bases. Germline V gene sequence: CDR1 SGHAT, CDR2 FQNNGV. This CDR3 region has 15 residues. DNA for the CDR3: TGTGCCAGCAGCTCCTCGGGAACTCCGGTTAATACGCAGTATTTT. Protein sequence: CASSSSGTPVNTQYF.

The chain joins TRBV5-6 to TRBJ1-1, with a weak D call TRBD1 (5 bases). The CDR3 runs to 13 residues. V was trimmed by 0 bases and J by 11 bases, leaving 14 bases between them. Germline V gene sequence: CDR1 SGHDT, CDR2 YYEEEE. The CDR3 DNA follows: TGTGCCAGCAGCTTGGTTGGCCAGGGCGAGGCTTTCTTT. This translates into CASSLVGQGEAFF.

This clonotype appeared a single time. CDR3: CSVEDRRPDGHYEQYF. The CDR3 region has the DNA TGCAGCGTTGAAGATCGTCGCCCAGACGGGCACTACGAGCAGTACTTC. The chain recombines TRBV29-1 with TRBJ2-7; no clear D gene. From germline, CDR1 is SQVTM and CDR2 ANQGSEA. CDR3 length equals 16 residues. Trimming cost V 0 bases and J 3 bases, with 18 bases left between them.

Here the CDR3 reads CAWTGTAVNYGYTF. The CDR3 coding sequence is TGTGCCTGGACCGGGACAGCGGTAAACTATGGCTACACCTTC. V gene TRBV30 combines with J gene TRBJ1-2; TRBD1 agrees at 7 bases. V lost 4 bases and J lost 2; bases outside the gene matches: 7. Germline-derived CDR1 and CDR2 are GTSNPN and SVGIG (reference sequence). There are 14 residues in the CDR3. Drawing the rest from reference TRBV30 and TRBJ1-2, the complete variable domain is SQTIHQWPATLVQPVGSPLSLECTVEGTSNPNLYWYRQAAGRGLQLLFYSVGIGQISSEVPQNLSASRPQDRQFILSSKKLLLSDSGFYLCAWTGTAVNYGYTFGSGTRLTVV.

This clonotype appeared a single time. The genes are TRBV20-1 and TRBJ2-6; D may be TRBD2 (6 bases). Trimming left V 1 base short and J 0 bases short, with 16 bases between. This CDR3 is 18 amino acids long. The germline gives CDR1 DFQATT, CDR2 SNEGSKA (reference sequence). DNA of the CDR3: TGCAGTGCTAGAGGTAACCCTGGGGGGTACTCTGGGGCCAACGTCCTGACTTTC. It encodes CSARGNPGGYSGANVLTF.

The chain has TRBV7-2 and TRBJ2-3; weak D call: TRBD2 (6 bases). Trimming left V 5 bases short and J 8 bases short, with 20 bases between. The V gene's germline CDR1 is SGHTA and CDR2 FQGNSA. The CDR3 runs to 15 residues. The CDR3 sequence is CASSERVGRLGTQYF. The CDR3 DNA reads as TGTGCCAGCAGCGAAAGGGTAGGGAGGCTGGGTACGCAGTATTTT.

The chain has TRBV27 and TRBJ1-4, with D unresolved. This CDR3 comprises 11 residues. Trimming stripped 11 bases from V and 7 bases from J, with 11 bases between. The V gene's germline CDR1 is MNHEY and CDR2 SMNVEV (reference sequence). The CDR3 is CADPEAEKLFF. CDR3 bases: TGTGCCGACCCGGAGGCTGAAAAACTGTTTTTT.

V is TRBV27 and J is TRBJ2-6, with TRBD1 matching over 8 bases. With V trimmed by 5 bases and J by 0 bases, 9 bases remained unmatched. Germline V gene lookup returns CDR1 MNHEY and CDR2 SMNVEV (reference sequence). This CDR3 is built from 18 residues. This CDR3 is CASSAWGQASSGANVLTF. The DNA of the CDR3 is TGTGCCAGCAGTGCCTGGGGACAGGCGAGCTCTGGGGCCAACGTCCTGACTTTC. The whole variable domain, remainder taken from reference TRBV27 and TRBJ2-6, is EAQVTQNPRYLITVTGKKLTVTCSQNMNHEYMSWYRQDPGLGLRQIYYSMNVEVTDKGDVPEGYKVSRKEKRNFPLILESPSPNQTSLYFCASSAWGQASSGANVLTFGAGSRLTVL.

The J gene is TRBJ2-3, the V gene TRBV29-1, with D possibly TRBD2 on 5 matching bases. Per germline, CDR1 SQVTM and CDR2 ANQGSEA. The V gene lost 8 bases and the J gene lost 5 bases, with 20 bases spanning the gap. The CDR3 runs 14 residues. CDR3 sequence: CSWSAAEVGDTQYF. CDR3 DNA: TGCAGCTGGTCGGCGGCGGAGGTCGGAGATACGCAGTATTTT.